Each of the 18 T cell receptor beta chains below was sequenced from the same sample in a study of beta chain features in type 1 diabetes. Study observations and caveats: Patients with Type 1 diabetes showed moderately but significantly shorter TCRB CDR3s in all four CD4+ subsets.

Their antigens are not known. What was sequenced were expressed TCRB transcripts, since all of the isolated RNA had been reverse transcribed. TCRdb's table, derived via immunoSEQ multiplex PCR, lists solely in-frame clones and lacks some. The sample consists of some 250,000 clones, approximately 10% of them appearing once. Sequenced material: naive CD4+ T cells from blood. The receptors originated from a man aged 25-45 years with type 1 diabetes.

This clone showed up just a few times. The rearrangement links TRBV25-1 to TRBJ1-6, with D possibly being TRBD1 (6 bases). The germline V gene has CDR1 MGHDK and CDR2 SYGVNS. This CDR3 is 16 amino acids long. The germline V and J ends were trimmed by 6 bases and 9 bases, with 21 bases remaining between them. CDR3: CASRATGRVISSPLHF. The CDR3 coding sequence is TGTGCCAGCAGAGCGACAGGAAGGGTAATAAGTTCACCCCTCCACTTT. Full variable domain (outside the CDR3, taken from reference TRBV25-1 and TRBJ1-6): EADIYQTPRYLVIGTGKKITLECSQTMGHDKMYWYQQDPGMELHLIHYSYGVNSTEKGDLSSESTVSRIRTEHFPLTLESARPSHTSQYLCASRATGRVISSPLHFGNGTRLTVT.

This chain joins TRBV25-1 and TRBJ1-1; D unclear. Between the trimmed V and J ends, which lost 5 bases and 10 bases, there was a span of 11 bases. Germline CDR1 MGHDK, CDR2 SYGVNS. The CDR3 is made up of 11 amino acids. CDR3 residues: CASSRNSGAFF. Here the CDR3 DNA reads TGTGCCAGCAGTAGGAATTCGGGAGCTTTCTTT.

The chain carries TRBV19 and TRBJ2-2, with a tentative D call TRBD1 (5 bases). The ends were cut back, 3 bases at V and 6 bases at J, with 20 bases in the middle. The CDR3 is 17 residues long. The germline V gene has CDR1 LNHDA and CDR2 SQIVND (reference sequence). The CDR3 nucleotides read TGTGCCAGTAGTATCCTGGGGCATGTTTCCGTGGCCGGGGAGCTGTTTTTT. It is translated as CASSILGHVSVAGELFF.

The rearrangement joins TRBV28 to TRBJ1-5; 7 positions agree with TRBD1. V shed 3 bases and J 5 bases; nucleotides not matched to a gene: 10. This CDR3 is 16 amino acids long. Germline lookup yields CDR1 MDHEN and CDR2 SYDVKM. The CDR3 nucleotides read TGTGCCAGCAGTTTGATTACAGACAGGGTCTATCAGCCCCAGCATTTT. Residues: CASSLITDRVYQPQHF.

This chain connects TRBV6-1 to TRBJ1-5, with 7 positions matching TRBD1. CDR1 is MNHNS, CDR2 SASEGT, per germline. The CDR3 extends over 14 amino acids. Trimming took 2 bases from V and 4 from J; bases not matched to a gene: 2. DNA of the CDR3: TGTGCCAGCAGTGAACAGACAGGGAATCAGCCCCAGCATTTT. Its protein is CASSEQTGNQPQHF.

CDR3 nucleotides: TGTGCCAGCAGCCCGGGAAGAGCAGGCTACACCTTC. This encodes CASSPGRAGYTF. J is TRBJ1-2 and V is TRBV7-9; no definite D call. Between the trimmed V and J ends, which lost 5 bases and 8 bases, there was a span of 12 bases. The V gene's germline CDR1 is SEHNR and CDR2 FQNEAQ (reference sequence). CDR3 length: 12 amino acids.

The chain combines TRBV7-2 with TRBJ1-6, with a weak D call TRBD1 (5 bases). Germline-derived CDR1 and CDR2 are SGHTA and FQGNSA. The V and J ends lost 5 bases and 3 bases respectively, with 8 bases between them. The CDR3 runs 14 residues. The DNA for the CDR3 is TGTGCCAGCAGCCGGACAAGCTATAATTCACCCCTCCACTTT. Its translation: CASSRTSYNSPLHF.

The chain recombines TRBV11-1 with TRBJ2-7, with D possibly being TRBD1 (5 bases). CDR1 and CDR2 (germline): SGHAT, FQDESV (reference sequence). The CDR3 sequence is 12 residues long. Trimming took off 5 bases at V and 5 bases at J, with 10 bases between the two ends. The DNA for the CDR3 is TGTGCCAGCAGCCCAGGGTTCCACGAGCAGTACTTC. It specifies CASSPGFHEQYF.

The chain couples TRBV18 to TRBJ1-1; 8 bases line up with TRBD1. Trimming took 10 bases from V and 0 from J; bases not matched to a gene: 4. The CDR3 contains 13 residues. Germline V gene lookup returns CDR1 KGHSH and CDR2 LQKENI. CDR3 in amino acids: CATATGVNTEAFF. DNA for the CDR3: TGTGCCACGGCGACAGGGGTGAACACTGAAGCTTTCTTT.

In this sample, this clone turned up a few times. The rearrangement uses TRBV4-2 and TRBJ2-2; 7 bases line up with TRBD2. There are 14 residues in the CDR3. With 8 bases clipped from V and 0 bases from J, the junction kept 3 bases outside the gene matches. Per germline, CDR1 LGHNA and CDR2 YNFKEQ. CDR3 residues: CASGEGTNTGELFF. CDR3 sequence (DNA): TGTGCCAGCGGGGAGGGAACGAACACCGGGGAGCTGTTTTTT.

The rearrangement links TRBV5-1 to TRBJ2-6; D perhaps matches TRBD1 (5 bases). Germline assignment: CDR1 SGHRS and CDR2 YFSETQ. The CDR3 contains 16 residues. Trimming cost V 1 base and J 0 bases, with 8 bases left between them. This chain's CDR3 is CASSLNQGSGANVLTF. DNA for the CDR3: TGCGCCAGCAGCTTGAATCAGGGCTCTGGGGCCAACGTCCTGACTTTC.

This clone was detected a few times. The chain couples TRBV5-4 to TRBJ2-5; perhaps TRBD1 as D (5 bases). The CDR3 runs 13 residues. CDR1 is SGHNT and CDR2 is YYREEE in the germline V gene (reference sequence). Trimming left V 4 bases short and J 2 bases short, with 9 bases between. CDR3 DNA sequence: TGTGCCAGCAGCCCACCAGGGCAAGAGACCCAGTACTTC. This encodes CASSPPGQETQYF. Full variable domain (remainder filled in from reference TRBV5-4 and TRBJ2-5): ETGVTQSPTHLIKTRGQQVTLRCSSQSGHNTVSWYQQALGQGPQFIFQYYREEENGRGNFPPRFSGLQFPNYSSELNVNALELDDSALYLCASSPPGQETQYFGPGTRLLVL.

The chain employs TRBV7-9 and TRBJ2-7; D is possibly TRBD1 (6 bases). CDR3 length: 15 amino acids. Germline V gene data show CDR1 as SEHNR and CDR2 as FQNEAQ (reference sequence). V lost 1 base and J lost 3, with 13 bases in between. The CDR3 DNA follows: TGTGCCAGCAGCTTAGAGGGACACCGCCTCTACGAGCAGTACTTC. Protein sequence: CASSLEGHRLYEQYF.

The V and J genes are TRBV7-9 and TRBJ1-6; the match to TRBD1 covers 8 bases. There are 15 residues in the CDR3. Germline assignment: CDR1 SEHNR and CDR2 FQNEAQ (reference sequence). Germline trimming cut 5 bases from V and 10 bases from J; bases unmatched to any gene: 10. CDR3 sequence reads: CASSTGTGGYSPLHF. CDR3 coding DNA: TGTGCCAGCAGCACCGGGACAGGAGGATACTCACCCCTCCACTTT.

In this sample, this clone turned up a few times. This chain links TRBV10-3 with TRBJ2-2, with TRBD1 matching 9 bases. Germline lookup yields CDR1 ENHRY and CDR2 SYGVKD. V was pared by 7 bases and J by 5 bases, with 2 bases of the junction left unmatched. This CDR3 has 13 amino acids. CDR3 sequence: CAIKTGGTGELFF. The CDR3, as DNA: TGTGCCATCAAGACAGGGGGAACCGGGGAGCTGTTTTTT.

This clone occurred a few times. The V call is TRBV5-1, the J call TRBJ2-7, with D unclear. Germline V gene sequence: CDR1 SGHRS, CDR2 YFSETQ. V lost 0 bases and J 5 bases, leaving 6 bases between the germline ends. CDR3 length: 12 amino acids. Here the CDR3 DNA reads TGCGCCAGCAGCTTGGAAGTAGACGAGCAGTACTTC. Its translation: CASSLEVDEQYF.

This clone was recorded a few times. The V gene is TRBV29-1, the J gene TRBJ2-5; TRBD1 might be the D (7 bases). CDR3 length: 13 residues. Germline V gene sequence: CDR1 SQVTM, CDR2 ANQGSEA. Between the trimmed V and J ends, which lost 4 bases and 7 bases, there was a span of 16 bases. DNA of the CDR3: TGCAGCGTTGGGAGGGGGCCAGCAGGGACCCAGTACTTC. Translation: CSVGRGPAGTQYF.

In this sample, this clone turned up a few times. This same CDR3 is encoded by further DNA sequences in the sample. The chain employs TRBV5-1 and TRBJ2-7; D perhaps matches TRBD1 (6 bases). This CDR3 spans 14 amino acids. Germline V gene data show CDR1 as SGHRS and CDR2 as YFSETQ. V was trimmed by 0 bases and J by 0 bases, leaving 7 bases between them. The CDR3 here is CASSLGGLSYEQYF. The CDR3 DNA follows: TGCGCCAGCAGCTTGGGGGGGCTCTCCTACGAGCAGTACTTC.